Listed here are 19 T cell receptor beta chains from one sample, sequenced in a study of blood T cell repertoires in COVID-19. Sequencing used immunoSEQ multiplex PCR; TCRdb keeps in-frame clones, though not all of them. The data show 96,000 or so clones, roughly 81% seen once. The sequencing sample was made of peripheral blood. These receptors were collected from a man older than 75 with COVID-19, enrolled during active disease.

This clone was seen just once. The chain recombines TRBV23-1 with TRBJ1-1; 7 bases are a match to TRBD1. TRBV23-1 qualifies as an ORF whose function is uncertain. V shed 3 bases and J 1 base; nucleotides not matched to a gene: 5. The CDR3 contains 15 residues. This CDR3 is CASSHVRTGNTEAFF. The CDR3 nucleotides are TGCGCCAGCAGTCACGTAAGGACAGGGAACACTGAAGCTTTCTTT.

For the CDR3, the DNA is TGCAGCGTCAGGACAGGCGGGGACTACGAGCAGTACTTC. It translates to CSVRTGGDYEQYF. The chain carries TRBV29-1 and TRBJ2-7, with TRBD1 as a possible D gene (7 bases). The CDR3 runs 13 residues. Per the germline V gene, CDR1 is SQVTM and CDR2 is ANQGSEA. Trimming cost V 6 bases and J 3 bases, with 15 bases left between them.

This clone appeared once. The chain's CDR3 is CASSESKNTGELFF. As DNA, the CDR3 is TGTGCCAGCAGTGAAAGCAAAAACACCGGGGAGCTGTTTTTT. The chain combines TRBV2 with TRBJ2-2, with unresolved D. This CDR3 has 14 amino acids. Trimming removed 2 bases at V and 2 bases at J, with 6 bases between. Germline V gives CDR1 SNHLY, CDR2 FYNNEI.

This chain connects TRBV11-2 to TRBJ1-6, with no clear D. The CDR3 runs to 16 residues. The V and J ends lost 5 bases and 2 bases respectively, with 13 bases between them. Germline CDR1 and CDR2: SGHAT and FQNNGV. The CDR3 bases are TGTGCCAGCAGCGAGAGGATTAGCACCTATAATTCACCCCTCCACTTT. It codes for CASSERISTYNSPLHF.

This sequence joins TRBV5-5 and TRBJ2-1; TRBD2 aligns across 9 bases. Germline V gives CDR1 SGHKS, CDR2 YYEKEE (reference sequence). CDR3 length equals 15 residues. V dropped 2 bases and J dropped 7; count of bases not matched to a gene: 7. As DNA, the CDR3 is TGTGCCAGCAGCTTAATAGCGGGGGCCAAGAATGAGCAGTTCTTC. It yields the protein CASSLIAGAKNEQFF.

V gene TRBV20-1 combines with J gene TRBJ2-7; TRBD1 matches 12 bases. V was clipped by 3 bases and J by 0 bases; unmatched bases: 18. This CDR3 contains 20 residues. In germline, CDR1 is DFQATT, CDR2 SNEGSKA (reference sequence). This CDR3 reads CSASPFPGTGGDGSSYEQYF. CDR3 DNA sequence: TGCAGTGCTAGTCCCTTTCCCGGGACAGGGGGCGACGGGAGCTCCTACGAGCAGTACTTC.

This clone was observed a handful of times. The chain carries TRBV29-1 and TRBJ2-5; a possible D gene is TRBD2 (6 bases). Trimming left V 1 base short and J 5 bases short, with 14 bases between. This CDR3 contains 14 residues. Germline V gene lookup returns CDR1 SQVTM and CDR2 ANQGSEA. The CDR3 protein is CSVEGNPAGETQYF. The DNA for the CDR3 is TGCAGCGTTGAAGGGAACCCTGCGGGGGAGACCCAGTACTTC.

This chain joins TRBV19 and TRBJ2-7; 8 bases match TRBD2. CDR3 length equals 13 residues. The trim removed 3 bases at V and 9 bases at J, leaving 7 bases unmatched. The germline V gene encodes CDR1 LNHDA and CDR2 SQIVND (reference sequence). The CDR3 region has the DNA TGTGCCAGTAGTATTAGAACCGGGACTAGGCAGTACTTC. This gives the protein CASSIRTGTRQYF.

The rearrangement uses TRBV27 and TRBJ1-2; D remains unclear. Trimming left V 6 bases short and J 5 bases short, with 22 bases between. From germline, CDR1 is MNHEY and CDR2 SMNVEV (reference sequence). CDR3 size: 16 residues. CDR3 loop: CASRKRTDGWGYGYTF. The CDR3 DNA reads as TGTGCCAGCAGAAAAAGGACTGATGGTTGGGGTTATGGCTACACCTTC.

The chain is built from TRBV10-2 and TRBJ1-6; 7 bases line up with TRBD1. With V trimmed by 8 bases and J by 10 bases, 11 bases remained unmatched. The CDR3 consists of 14 residues. Germline CDR1 reads WSHSY; CDR2 reads SAAADI. CDR3 in amino acids: CASRDDRVGSPLHF. CDR3 coding DNA: TGCGCCAGCCGGGACGACAGGGTGGGATCACCCCTCCACTTT.

V and J are TRBV6-5 and TRBJ2-2; 8 bases line up with TRBD2. Germline V lookup: CDR1 MNHEY, CDR2 SVGAGI. Losses at the gene ends were 0 bases for V and 4 bases for J; bases not matched to a gene: 1. The CDR3 extends over 15 amino acids. DNA of the CDR3: TGTGCCAGCAGTTACTCCGGGGGGGGCACCGGGGAGCTGTTTTTT. This codes for CASSYSGGGTGELFF.

V and J are TRBV5-1 and TRBJ1-3; 12 bases line up with TRBD1. The CDR3 covers 17 residues. Germline values: CDR1 SGHRS, CDR2 YFSETQ. V was pared by 3 bases and J by 0 bases, with 4 bases of the junction left unmatched. The CDR3 region has the DNA TGCGCCAGCAGCTCGGGACAGGGGGCCAGCTCTGGAAACACCATATATTTT. Its translation: CASSSGQGASSGNTIYF.

The chain joins TRBV5-8 to TRBJ1-6, with D possibly matching TRBD1 (5 bases). The CDR3 sequence is 15 residues long. The germline V gene has CDR1 SGHTS and CDR2 YDEGEE. The V end lost 2 bases, the J end lost 6 bases, and 12 bases lay between the germline ends. CDR3 coding DNA: TGTGCCAGCAGCTTCGACCGGGGGGGTAATTCACCCCTCCACTTT. Translation: CASSFDRGGNSPLHF.

This clone was seen once. This chain uses TRBV28 with TRBJ1-5, with 9 bases that match TRBD1. The germline V gene encodes CDR1 MDHEN and CDR2 SYDVKM. J was trimmed by 4 bases and V by 5 bases; bases with no gene match: 9. The CDR3 contains 16 residues. The CDR3 protein is CASSHRRDRVNQPQHF. In nucleotides, the CDR3 is TGTGCCAGCAGTCACCGAAGGGACAGGGTAAATCAGCCCCAGCATTTT.

A note on this clone: Other DNA sequences in this sample translate to the same CDR3. V and J are TRBV11-2 and TRBJ2-3; D not certain. V was pared by 2 bases and J by 0 bases, with 6 bases between. The CDR3 is 14 residues long. Germline V gene data show CDR1 as SGHAT and CDR2 as FQNNGV. This chain's CDR3 is CASSLTGSTDTQYF. The CDR3 nucleotides are TGTGCCAGCAGCTTAACGGGTAGCACAGATACGCAGTATTTT.

The chain is built from TRBV5-6 and TRBJ2-2, with D unresolved. The ends were cut back, 1 base at V and 1 base at J, with 11 bases in the middle. The CDR3 extends over 16 amino acids. From germline, CDR1 is SGHDT and CDR2 YYEEEE. The CDR3 DNA reads TGTGCCAGCAGCTTGTTGTTGGCAGGGAACACCGGGGAGCTGTTTTTT. Its translation: CASSLLLAGNTGELFF. Complete variable domain (other parts from reference TRBV5-6 and TRBJ2-2): DAGVTQSPTHLIKTRGQQVTLRCSPKSGHDTVSWYQQALGQGPQFIFQYYEEEERQRGNFPDRFSGHQFPNYSSELNVNALLLGDSALYLCASSLLLAGNTGELFFGEGSRLTVL.

The rearrangement links TRBV10-2 to TRBJ1-1; D unresolved. The CDR3 has 16 residues. Germline CDR1 and CDR2: WSHSY and SAAADI. Deletions cut 2 bases from V and 0 bases from J, with 13 bases between. For the CDR3, the DNA is TGCGCCAGCAGTGAGATGTTTGGCAGAATGAACACTGAAGCTTTCTTT. This encodes CASSEMFGRMNTEAFF.

This clone was counted only a few times. The rearrangement uses TRBV10-3 and TRBJ2-1; D ambiguous. Per germline, CDR1 ENHRY and CDR2 SYGVKD. The length of the CDR3 is 15 residues. V was shortened by 8 bases and J by 5 bases, with 19 bases between the two germline ends. CDR3 nucleotides: TGTGCCATCTCACTAACCACCACGTCAGACAATGAGCAGTTCTTC. It specifies CAISLTTTSDNEQFF.

The chain uses TRBV6-1 and TRBJ2-5; 8 nucleotides match TRBD2. The V segment lost 4 bases and the J segment 5 bases; nucleotides outside the gene matches: 6. Germline CDR1 reads MNHNS; CDR2 reads SASEGT. The CDR3 contains 14 residues. In DNA form, the CDR3 reads TGTGCCAGCAGTGGAGCGGGGGAGGTCGAGACCCAGTACTTC. Translating it yields CASSGAGEVETQYF.